Reported below is one T cell receptor beta chain. Authors' analysis steps: Amplified reference gene primers provided the basis for estimating nucleated cell counts. The protocol was immunoSEQ multiplex PCR, while the TCRdb copy is restricted to in-frame clones and leaves out a portion. That table is the source of V, J and clone size, and D and trimming were worked out from the DNA. The sample holds about 150,000 clones, approximately 85% seen once. This specimen comes from a study of blood T cell repertoires in COVID-19. In the study overall: Acute and convalescent COVID-19 samples came from the United States, Italy and Spain. Sample material is recorded as cDNA or gDNA derived from T cells, B-cell-depleted T cells, or PBMCs.

Seattle patients were enrolled while actively infected and followed longitudinally. CDR1 is SGHVS and CDR2 is FQNEAQ in the germline V gene. Deletions cut 0 bases from V and 12 bases from J, with 14 bases between. CDR3 size: 14 residues. Sequences were obtained from peripheral blood. V gene TRBV7-8 combines with J gene TRBJ1-4; tentatively, D is TRBD1 (5 bases). This receptor was taken from a man in his sixties with COVID-19, enrolled during active disease. This CDR3 reads CASSLAPVTDELFF. The CDR3 DNA follows: TGTGCCAGCAGCTTAGCGCCCGTGACAGATGAACTGTTTTTT.